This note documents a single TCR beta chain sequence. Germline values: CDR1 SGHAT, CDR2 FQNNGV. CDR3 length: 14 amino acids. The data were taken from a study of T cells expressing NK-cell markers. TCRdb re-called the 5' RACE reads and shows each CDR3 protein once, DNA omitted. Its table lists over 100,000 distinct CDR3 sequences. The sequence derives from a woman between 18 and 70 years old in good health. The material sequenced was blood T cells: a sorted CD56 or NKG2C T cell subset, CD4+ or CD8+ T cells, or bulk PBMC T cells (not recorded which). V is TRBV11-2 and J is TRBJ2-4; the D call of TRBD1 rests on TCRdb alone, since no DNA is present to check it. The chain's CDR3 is CASSPRDRVCIQYF.